Presented here are 3 T cell receptor beta chains from one specimen sequenced in a study of blood T cell repertoires in COVID-19 (dated by TCRdb to the early 2020s). The protocol used for the library was the immunoSEQ multiplex PCR assay. TCRdb took over this immuneACCESS table, retaining in-frame rearrangements with V and J assigned. Such tables are incomplete; in checked studies, under half of the missing clones stem from an unresolved V gene, and the remainder is unexplained. This sample gives around 260,000 clones in total; approximately 79% of them show up just once. Around 4.1% of the sample is taken by the ten largest. The sample was PBMCs or T cells enriched from blood (not recorded which). All receptors derive from a man aged 30 to 45 with acute COVID-19.

The chain has TRBV10-1 and TRBJ1-1, with a weak D call TRBD1 (5 bases). The CDR3 is made up of 14 amino acids. The V end lost 0 bases, the J end lost 5 bases, and 10 bases lay between the germline ends. Germline CDR1 reads WNHNN; CDR2 reads SYGVQD (reference sequence). The CDR3, as DNA: TGCGCCAGCAGTGAGTCGGAGGGGAGGACTGAAGCTTTCTTT. Amino acids: CASSESEGRTEAFF.

The chain couples TRBV6-2 or TRBV6-3 to TRBJ2-1, with D uncertain. The CDR3 loop spans 13 amino acids. V was pared by 2 bases and J by 9 bases, with 11 bases between. The germline CDR1 and CDR2 sequences are MNHEY and SVGEGT. DNA of the CDR3: TGTGCCAGCAGTTACCAGGCTACCTTTGAGCAGTTCTTC. Protein product: CASSYQATFEQFF.

The gene calls are TRBV28 and TRBJ1-2, with D maybe TRBD1 (5 bases). This CDR3 is built from 13 residues. V was clipped by 7 bases and J by 4 bases, with 13 bases between them. The germline V gene encodes CDR1 MDHEN and CDR2 SYDVKM. The DNA for the CDR3 is TGTGCCAGCATCGGCGGGGCTATCTATGGCTACACCTTC. This encodes CASIGGAIYGYTF.